One and the same sample provided the 28 T cell receptor beta chains below, sequenced in a study of cytomegalovirus exposure and HLA in healthy donors. The PCR made use of 60 Vbeta and 13 Jbeta primers. Only in-frame clones appear in the TCRdb table, and some are missing; sequencing was by immunoSEQ multiplex PCR. The data hold about 140,000 clones, with approximately 80% observed a single time. Sequenced material: PBMCs. All receptors derive from a male donor in good health and CMV-seronegative.

The rearrangement joins TRBV9 to TRBJ2-5; 8 bases are shared with TRBD1. Germline V gene lookup returns CDR1 SGDLS and CDR2 YYNGEE. This CDR3 has 15 residues. Unmatched junction bases numbered 6, after V lost 0 bases and J lost 5 bases. CDR3 region: CASSVVAGGYETQYF. The CDR3 nucleotides are TGTGCCAGCAGCGTAGTTGCAGGGGGCTATGAGACCCAGTACTTC.

This chain uses TRBV10-2 with TRBJ2-7; D is possibly TRBD1 (5 bases). Between the trimmed V and J ends, which lost 4 bases and 2 bases, there was a span of 15 bases. Germline V gives CDR1 WSHSY, CDR2 SAAADI. The CDR3 sequence is 15 residues long. The CDR3: CASSGERGGTYEQYF. The CDR3 region has the DNA TGCGCCAGCAGTGGCGAAAGGGGCGGCACCTACGAGCAGTACTTC.

This chain uses TRBV18 with TRBJ2-3; 8 nucleotides agree with TRBD2. CDR3 length: 14 amino acids. V dropped 3 bases and J dropped 3; count of bases not matched to a gene: 2. Germline CDR1 is KGHSH and CDR2 is LQKENI. CDR3: CASSPGTRTDTQYF. In DNA form, the CDR3 reads TGTGCCAGCTCACCTGGGACTAGGACAGATACGCAGTATTTT. The full variable domain, its missing parts supplied by reference TRBV18 and TRBJ2-3, is NAGVMQNPRHLVRRRGQEARLRCSPMKGHSHVYWYRQLPEEGLKFMVYLQKENIIDESGMPKERFSAEFPKEGPSILRIQQVVRGDSAAYFCASSPGTRTDTQYFGPGTRLTVL.

The CDR3 spells CASSFLGQGEEQYF. The CDR3 nucleotides read TGTGCCAGCTCGTTCCTTGGACAGGGTGAAGAGCAGTACTTC. This sequence joins TRBV18 and TRBJ2-7; 8 bases agree with TRBD1. J lost 7 bases, V lost 6 bases, and 11 bases had no gene match. Germline lookup yields CDR1 KGHSH and CDR2 LQKENI. The CDR3 has 14 amino acids.

Written as DNA, the CDR3 is TGTGCCAGCAGCGCCGGGGAGTCTAGCGGGGGGTTACTGTATGAGCAGTTCTTC. The encoded protein is CASSAGESSGGLLYEQFF. V usage is TRBV7-6 and J usage is TRBJ2-1; TRBD2 agrees at 11 bases. The CDR3 covers 18 residues. The ends lost 5 bases at V and 8 bases at J; junction bases unmatched: 17. The germline gives CDR1 SGHVS, CDR2 FNYEAQ.

The chain uses TRBV5-4 and TRBJ1-4; D is unclear. The CDR3 consists of 13 residues. Germline V CDR1 and CDR2: SGHNT, YYREEE (reference sequence). Between the trimmed V and J ends, which lost 4 bases and 7 bases, there was a span of 11 bases. The CDR3 bases are TGTGCCAGCAGCATGGACGAGAGTGAAAAACTGTTTTTT. This encodes CASSMDESEKLFF. Based on the CDR3 plus reference TRBV5-4 and TRBJ1-4, the full variable domain is ETGVTQSPTHLIKTRGQQVTLRCSSQSGHNTVSWYQQALGQGPQFIFQYYREEENGRGNFPPRFSGLQFPNYSSELNVNALELDDSALYLCASSMDESEKLFFGSGTQLSVL.

This chain links TRBV5-6 with TRBJ1-5, with D possibly matching TRBD1 (5 bases). The V gene's germline CDR1 is SGHDT and CDR2 YYEEEE. This CDR3 is built from 16 residues. The V end lost 1 base, the J end lost 0 bases, and 11 bases lay between the germline ends. The CDR3 DNA sequence: TGTGCCAGCAGCTTGTTGGGGCGTAATAGCAATCAGCCCCAGCATTTT. Translating gives CASSLLGRNSNQPQHF. Supplemented by reference TRBV5-6 and TRBJ1-5, the full variable domain reads DAGVTQSPTHLIKTRGQQVTLRCSPKSGHDTVSWYQQALGQGPQFIFQYYEEEERQRGNFPDRFSGHQFPNYSSELNVNALLLGDSALYLCASSLLGRNSNQPQHFGDGTRLSIL.

This clone was detected a few times. V usage is TRBV4-1 and J usage is TRBJ1-2; D is perhaps TRBD1 (5 bases). V lost 1 base to trimming and J lost 7 bases, with 16 bases between them. The CDR3 has 15 amino acids. The germline V gene encodes CDR1 MGHRA and CDR2 YSYEKL. The CDR3, as DNA: TGCGCCAGCAGCCAAGTGGGGGGGGAGGCTGGTGGCTACACCTTC. Protein: CASSQVGGEAGGYTF.

The chain employs TRBV5-1 and TRBJ1-1, with 7 bases fitting TRBD1. The length of the CDR3 is 15 residues. V shed 4 bases and J 1 base; nucleotides not matched to a gene: 7. The germline gives CDR1 SGHRS, CDR2 YFSETQ. CDR3 sequence: CASSREGQSNTEAFF. CDR3 sequence (DNA): TGCGCCAGCAGCAGAGAGGGACAGTCGAACACTGAAGCTTTCTTT.

The chain recombines TRBV27 with TRBJ1-5; D remains ambiguous. This CDR3 contains 16 residues. The germline V gene encodes CDR1 MNHEY and CDR2 SMNVEV (reference sequence). The V end lost 0 bases, the J end lost 0 bases, and 9 bases lay between the germline ends. The CDR3 loop is CASSLSWAYSNQPQHF. CDR3 nucleotide sequence: TGTGCCAGCAGTTTATCGTGGGCATATAGCAATCAGCCCCAGCATTTT.

The gene calls are TRBV6-5 and TRBJ2-2, with 9 bases aligning to TRBD1. This CDR3 has 14 residues. With 7 bases clipped from V and 4 bases from J, the junction kept 4 bases outside the gene matches. Germline-derived CDR1 and CDR2 are MNHEY and SVGAGI. The CDR3 DNA reads TGTGCCAGCATCTCGGACAGGGGCACCGGGGAGCTGTTTTTT. It encodes CASISDRGTGELFF.

Here the CDR3 DNA reads TGTGCCAGCAGTGAGGGCCTCCGCGCTAATGAAAAACTGTTTTTT. Translation: CASSEGLRANEKLFF. This rearrangement joins TRBV2 to TRBJ1-4; D gene unclear. Per the germline V gene, CDR1 is SNHLY and CDR2 is FYNNEI. The V and J ends lost 3 bases and 3 bases respectively, with 11 bases between them. The CDR3 is made up of 15 amino acids.

The chain combines TRBV27 with TRBJ1-6; 8 bases align to TRBD1. The CDR3 covers 15 residues. Germline V gene lookup returns CDR1 MNHEY and CDR2 SMNVEV (reference sequence). Trimming removed 8 bases from V and 9 bases from J; junction bases left unmatched: 12. The CDR3 loop reads CASLPGGKSRSPLHF. CDR3 nucleotides: TGTGCCAGCCTTCCAGGGGGCAAAAGTCGTTCACCCCTCCACTTT.

The chain joins TRBV9 to TRBJ2-6, with 8 bases lining up with TRBD2. Trimming took 0 bases from V and 0 from J; bases not matched to a gene: 5. CDR1 is SGDLS, CDR2 YYNGEE, per germline. The CDR3 extends over 18 amino acids. The DNA of the CDR3 is TGTGCCAGCAGCGTAGCGGGAGGGCGATTCTCTGGGGCCAACGTCCTGACTTTC. This gives the protein CASSVAGGRFSGANVLTF.

The J gene is TRBJ2-1, the V gene TRBV5-6; 14 bases are shared with TRBD2. Germline V gene sequence: CDR1 SGHDT, CDR2 YYEEEE. J lost 3 bases, V lost 3 bases, and 8 bases had no gene match. The CDR3 is 18 amino acids. Here the CDR3 DNA reads TGTGCCAGCAGCTCGGTGGGGACTAGCGGGAGAAACTACAATGAGCAGTTCTTC. Translated: CASSSVGTSGRNYNEQFF.

The genes are TRBV28 and TRBJ1-1; 9 bases line up with TRBD1. The CDR3 has 15 residues. Germline values: CDR1 MDHEN, CDR2 SYDVKM. The junction had 14 bases not matched to a gene; V was cut back by 5 bases and J by 10 bases. In DNA form, the CDR3 reads TGTGCCAGCAGTCCCCTACAGGGGGCAGAGGGAGTAGCTTTCTTT. Translating gives CASSPLQGAEGVAFF. Filled out from reference TRBV28 and TRBJ1-1, the complete variable domain reads DVKVTQSSRYLVKRTGEKVFLECVQDMDHENMFWYRQDPGLGLRLIYFSYDVKMKEKGDIPEGYSVSREKKERFSLILESASTNQTSMYLCASSPLQGAEGVAFFGQGTRLTVV.

The chain links TRBV18 to TRBJ2-5, with unresolved D. The CDR3 runs 14 residues. Trimming took 3 bases from V and 1 from J, leaving 9 bases between them. Germline loops: CDR1 KGHSH, CDR2 LQKENI. This CDR3 is CASSPLRTQETQYF. CDR3 bases: TGTGCCAGCTCACCGCTTAGAACCCAAGAGACCCAGTACTTC. Complete variable domain (other parts from reference TRBV18 and TRBJ2-5): NAGVMQNPRHLVRRRGQEARLRCSPMKGHSHVYWYRQLPEEGLKFMVYLQKENIIDESGMPKERFSAEFPKEGPSILRIQQVVRGDSAAYFCASSPLRTQETQYFGPGTRLLVL.

This clone has just a few counts. The rearrangement links TRBV27 to TRBJ2-7, with 9 bases fitting TRBD1. From germline, CDR1 is MNHEY and CDR2 SMNVEV (reference sequence). Trimming at V came to 6 bases and at J to 3 bases, leaving 6 bases not matched to a gene. The CDR3 contains 14 residues. CDR3 nucleotides: TGTGCCAGCAGCACCGGGACAGGGAACTACGAGCAGTACTTC. Its protein product is CASSTGTGNYEQYF.

The chain combines TRBV27 with TRBJ1-5; tentative D call: TRBD1 (5 bases). The V and J ends lost 8 bases and 0 bases respectively, with 17 bases between them. CDR3 length: 16 residues. Germline loops: CDR1 MNHEY, CDR2 SMNVEV (reference sequence). The CDR3 region is CASSRGGGISNQPQHF. The CDR3 coding sequence is TGTGCCAGCTCACGCGGGGGAGGGATTAGCAATCAGCCCCAGCATTTT.

The chain recombines TRBV10-2 with TRBJ1-5; 7 bases match TRBD1. CDR1 is WSHSY, CDR2 SAAADI, per germline. Trimming at V came to 7 bases and at J to 12 bases, leaving 21 bases not matched to a gene. The CDR3 sequence is 16 residues long. CDR3 DNA: TGCGCCAGCACCTCGGCGGTAACAGGGGCCTCCTTTGTCCAGCATTTT. Encoded protein: CASTSAVTGASFVQHF.

This sequence joins TRBV7-9 and TRBJ1-2; tentative D call: TRBD1 (6 bases). V gave up 3 bases and J gave up 8 bases, with 7 bases separating them. Germline CDR1 is SEHNR and CDR2 is FQNEAQ (reference sequence). CDR3 length equals 11 residues. The CDR3 coding sequence is TGTGCCAGCAGCTTCAGGGGCGGCTACACCTTC. Its protein is CASSFRGGYTF.

The chain employs TRBV4-1 and TRBJ2-7, with D maybe TRBD1 (5 bases). CDR1 and CDR2 from the germline V gene are MGHRA and YSYEKL. This CDR3 is 12 amino acids long. The V gene lost 1 base and the J gene lost 6 bases, with 7 bases spanning the gap. CDR3 nucleotides: TGCGCCAGCAGCCAAGCAGGGCGCGAGCAGTACTTC. This gives the protein CASSQAGREQYF.

The chain employs TRBV27 and TRBJ2-7; TRBD1 is a possible D gene (6 bases). From germline, CDR1 is MNHEY and CDR2 SMNVEV (reference sequence). The CDR3 extends over 15 amino acids. Trimming took 4 bases from V and 2 from J, leaving 15 bases between them. CDR3 loop: CASSSPQGSPYEQYF. CDR3 in DNA: TGTGCCAGCAGTTCCCCCCAGGGGTCCCCCTACGAGCAGTACTTC.

This clone was recorded a few times. The genes are TRBV4-1 and TRBJ2-4, with D perhaps matching TRBD2 (5 bases). CDR1 is MGHRA, CDR2 YSYEKL, per germline. The CDR3 runs to 15 residues. With 3 bases removed from V and 4 bases from J, the gap between germline ends came to 13 bases. CDR3: CASSQASRAKNIQYF. The CDR3 DNA is TGCGCCAGCAGCCAGGCTTCGAGGGCGAAAAACATTCAGTACTTC.

In its sample, this clone was seen a few times. The chain employs TRBV19 and TRBJ2-7, with 9 bases lining up with TRBD1. The CDR3 has 15 residues. Germline CDR1 LNHDA, CDR2 SQIVND (reference sequence). V was pared by 3 bases and J by 2 bases, with 5 bases of the junction left unmatched. The CDR3 loop reads CASSIEDRGTYEQYF. The CDR3 DNA reads TGTGCCAGTAGTATCGAGGACAGGGGAACCTACGAGCAGTACTTC.

This clone was observed a handful of times. This chain connects TRBV30 to TRBJ2-1, with TRBD2 matching 13 bases. Trimming cost V 3 bases and J 9 bases; bases outside gene matches: 17. The CDR3 extends over 18 amino acids. Germline V CDR1 and CDR2: GTSNPN, SVGIG (reference sequence). CDR3 protein: CAWRGGRRTSGRGSEQFF. In nucleotides, the CDR3 is TGTGCCTGGAGAGGAGGTCGTCGGACTAGCGGGAGAGGAAGTGAGCAGTTCTTC.

This CDR3 is CATFEYGTGRKYEQYF. The CDR3 DNA sequence: TGTGCCACCTTCGAATACGGGACAGGGCGTAAATACGAGCAGTACTTC. The chain uses TRBV2 and TRBJ2-7; 9 nucleotides match TRBD1. The germline CDR1 and CDR2 sequences are SNHLY and FYNNEI. This CDR3 has 16 residues. Trimming took 10 bases from V and 4 from J; bases not matched to a gene: 17.

The CDR3: CASSFAGSLNQPQHF. CDR3 nucleotides: TGTGCCAGCAGTTTTGCGGGCAGCCTCAATCAGCCCCAGCATTTT. The chain links TRBV27 to TRBJ1-5; D gene ambiguous. There are 15 residues in the CDR3. Trimming stripped 3 bases from V and 3 bases from J, with 12 bases between. Looked up from germline, CDR1 is MNHEY and CDR2 is SMNVEV (reference sequence).